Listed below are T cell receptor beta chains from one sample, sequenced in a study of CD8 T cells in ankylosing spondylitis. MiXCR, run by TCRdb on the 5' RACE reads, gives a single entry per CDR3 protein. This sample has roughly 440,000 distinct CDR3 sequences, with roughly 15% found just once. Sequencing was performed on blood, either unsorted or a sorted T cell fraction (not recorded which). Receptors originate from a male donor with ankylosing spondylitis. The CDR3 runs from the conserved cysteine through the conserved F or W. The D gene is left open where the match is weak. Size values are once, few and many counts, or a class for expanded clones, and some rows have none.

CDR3 protein: CSAGQGSATNSPLHF
CDR3 DNA: TGCAGTGCTGGACAGGGTTCCGCTACTAATTCACCCCTCCACTTT
V gene: TRBV20-1
clone size: .
J gene: TRBJ1-6
CDR3 length: 15
D gene: TRBD1

CDR3 protein: CASSAEIDSNQPQHF
CDR3 DNA: TGTGCCAGCAGTGCGGAGATCGATAGCAATCAGCCCCAGCATTTT
V gene: TRBV2
clone size: .
J gene: TRBJ1-5
CDR3 length: 15
D gene: .

CDR3 protein: CSVAGEANYGYTF
CDR3 DNA: TGCAGCGTGGCAGGGGAAGCTAACTATGGCTACACCTTC
V gene: TRBV29-1
clone size: .
J gene: TRBJ1-2
CDR3 length: 13
D gene: .

CDR3 protein: CASSMTGPSGTF
CDR3 DNA: TGTGCCAGCAGCATGACCGGGCCTAGCGGCACCTTC
V gene: TRBV7-9
clone size: .
J gene: TRBJ1-2
CDR3 length: 12
D gene: .

CDR3 protein: CASSSSGTLYSNQPQHF
CDR3 DNA: TGTGCCAGCAGTTCCTCCGGGACCCTTTATAGCAATCAGCCCCAGCATTTT
V gene: TRBV6-5
clone size: few
J gene: TRBJ1-5
CDR3 length: 17
D gene: .

CDR3 protein: CASSRQSQETQYF
CDR3 DNA: TGTGCCAGCAGCCGACAGAGCCAAGAGACCCAGTACTTC
V gene: TRBV6-2/TRBV6-3
clone size: many
J gene: TRBJ2-5
CDR3 length: 13
D gene: .

CDR3 protein: CSARQESGETQYF
CDR3 DNA: TGCAGTGCCCGACAAGAGTCGGGAGAGACCCAGTACTTC
V gene: TRBV20-1
clone size: few
J gene: TRBJ2-5
CDR3 length: 13
D gene: .

CDR3 protein: CSASTQSYEQYF
CDR3 DNA: TGCAGTGCTAGTACACAGTCCTACGAGCAGTACTTC
V gene: TRBV20-1
clone size: few
J gene: TRBJ2-7
CDR3 length: 12
D gene: .

CDR3 protein: CASSQVDRENTEAFF
CDR3 DNA: TGTGCCAGCAGCCAAGTCGACAGGGAGAACACTGAAGCTTTCTTT
V gene: TRBV4-2
clone size: .
J gene: TRBJ1-1
CDR3 length: 15
D gene: TRBD1

CDR3 protein: CASSLEGSTEAFF
CDR3 DNA: TGTGCCAGCAGCTTAGAAGGCAGCACTGAAGCTTTCTTT
V gene: TRBV7-9
clone size: .
J gene: TRBJ1-1
CDR3 length: 13
D gene: .

CDR3 protein: CASSSGTQNTGELFF
CDR3 DNA: TGTGCCAGCAGCTCCGGGACCCAGAACACCGGGGAGCTGTTTTTT
V gene: TRBV11-3
clone size: .
J gene: TRBJ2-2
CDR3 length: 15
D gene: .

CDR3 protein: CASSPEGAGHYEQYF
CDR3 DNA: TGTGCCAGCAGTCCGGAGGGAGCGGGACACTACGAGCAGTACTTC
V gene: TRBV6-2/TRBV6-3
clone size: few
J gene: TRBJ2-7
CDR3 length: 15
D gene: .

CDR3 protein: CASSLAPDRGHYEQYF
CDR3 DNA: TGTGCCAGCAGCTTAGCCCCGGACAGGGGGCACTACGAGCAGTACTTC
V gene: TRBV7-2
clone size: .
J gene: TRBJ2-7
CDR3 length: 16
D gene: TRBD1

CDR3 protein: CASSLLTGSNTEAFF
CDR3 DNA: TGTGCCAGCAGCTTACTGACGGGTTCGAACACTGAAGCTTTCTTT
V gene: TRBV7-2
clone size: many
J gene: TRBJ1-1
CDR3 length: 15
D gene: .

CDR3 protein: CSAPLTGDAYNEQFF
CDR3 DNA: TGCAGTGCCCCCCTGACGGGCGACGCCTACAATGAGCAGTTCTTC
V gene: TRBV20-1
clone size: few
J gene: TRBJ2-1
CDR3 length: 15
D gene: .

CDR3 protein: CATSRGFSGRASGEQYF
CDR3 DNA: TGTGCCACCAGCAGAGGGTTTAGCGGGAGGGCCTCAGGAGAGCAGTACTTC
V gene: TRBV15
clone size: .
J gene: TRBJ2-7
CDR3 length: 17
D gene: TRBD2

CDR3 protein: CASNLPGQGYGYTF
CDR3 DNA: TGTGCCAGCAACCTTCCGGGACAGGGCTATGGCTACACCTTC
V gene: TRBV6-1
clone size: .
J gene: TRBJ1-2
CDR3 length: 14
D gene: TRBD1

CDR3 protein: CASSPRGQGTNQPQHF
CDR3 DNA: TGTGCCAGCAGTCCACGAGGACAGGGTACAAATCAGCCCCAGCATTTT
V gene: TRBV12-3/TRBV12-4
clone size: many
J gene: TRBJ1-5
CDR3 length: 16
D gene: TRBD1

CDR3 protein: CASSPRGLTEAFF
CDR3 DNA: TGTGCCTCCTCTCCCAGGGGGCTCACTGAAGCTTTCTTT
V gene: TRBV30
clone size: .
J gene: TRBJ1-1
CDR3 length: 13
D gene: TRBD1

CDR3 protein: CSVESGKLYNEQFF
CDR3 DNA: TGCAGCGTTGAGAGCGGGAAGCTTTACAATGAGCAGTTCTTC
V gene: TRBV29-1
clone size: .
J gene: TRBJ2-1
CDR3 length: 14
D gene: TRBD2

CDR3 protein: CASSSRTSGRINEQFF
CDR3 DNA: TGTGCCAGCAGCTCTCGGACTAGCGGGAGGATAAATGAGCAGTTCTTC
V gene: TRBV9
clone size: few
J gene: TRBJ2-1
CDR3 length: 16
D gene: TRBD2

CDR3 protein: CASSLGTGGRGYGYTF
CDR3 DNA: TGTGCCAGCAGCTTAGGTACAGGGGGCCGTGGCTATGGCTACACCTTC
V gene: TRBV13
clone size: .
J gene: TRBJ1-2
CDR3 length: 16
D gene: TRBD1

CDR3 protein: CASSGRGGAASTDTQYF
CDR3 DNA: TGCGCCAGCAGCGGCCGGGGGGGGGCGGCTAGCACAGATACGCAGTATTTT
V gene: TRBV5-1
clone size: few
J gene: TRBJ2-3
CDR3 length: 17
D gene: TRBD2

CDR3 protein: CASSTGISLTGELFF
CDR3 DNA: TGCGCCAGCAGCACAGGGATTTCACTTACCGGGGAGCTGTTTTTT
V gene: TRBV5-1
clone size: few
J gene: TRBJ2-2
CDR3 length: 15
D gene: .

CDR3 protein: CASSQDLGAGAEAFF
CDR3 DNA: TGTGCCAGCAGCCAAGATCTCGGCGCAGGGGCTGAAGCTTTCTTT
V gene: TRBV3-1
clone size: few
J gene: TRBJ1-1
CDR3 length: 15
D gene: .

CDR3 protein: CASSLKAGGFNEQFF
CDR3 DNA: TGTGCCAGCAGCCTAAAAGCGGGAGGTTTCAATGAGCAGTTCTTC
V gene: TRBV3-1
clone size: .
J gene: TRBJ2-1
CDR3 length: 15
D gene: TRBD2

CDR3 protein: CASSLVDGTEAFF
CDR3 DNA: TGTGCCAGCAGCTTAGTAGACGGAACTGAAGCTTTCTTT
V gene: TRBV7-2
clone size: few
J gene: TRBJ1-1
CDR3 length: 13
D gene: .

CDR3 protein: CSAGYRNTEAFF
CDR3 DNA: TGCAGTGCTGGATACAGGAACACTGAAGCTTTCTTT
V gene: TRBV20-1
clone size: few
J gene: TRBJ1-1
CDR3 length: 12
D gene: .

CDR3 protein: CSAKEWASGTNEQFF
CDR3 DNA: TGCAGTGCCAAAGAATGGGCTAGCGGGACCAATGAGCAGTTCTTC
V gene: TRBV20-1
clone size: .
J gene: TRBJ2-1
CDR3 length: 15
D gene: TRBD2

CDR3 protein: CSASTSPGSGELFF
CDR3 DNA: TGCAGTGCTAGCACTAGCCCGGGAAGCGGGGAGCTGTTTTTT
V gene: TRBV20-1
clone size: few
J gene: TRBJ2-2
CDR3 length: 14
D gene: .

CDR3 protein: CASSLGLAGVTGELFF
CDR3 DNA: TGTGCCAGCAGTCTGGGACTAGCGGGAGTTACCGGGGAGCTGTTTTTT
V gene: TRBV12-3/TRBV12-4
clone size: many
J gene: TRBJ2-2
CDR3 length: 16
D gene: TRBD2

CDR3 protein: CASSLRQGASTGELFF
CDR3 DNA: TGTGCCAGCAGCTTGCGGCAGGGGGCAAGCACCGGGGAGCTGTTTTTT
V gene: TRBV5-6
clone size: few
J gene: TRBJ2-2
CDR3 length: 16
D gene: TRBD1

CDR3 protein: CASSSGSAGTGLQETQYF
CDR3 DNA: TGTGCCAGCAGCTCCGGGTCGGCAGGCACGGGACTCCAAGAGACCCAGTACTTC
V gene: TRBV11-2
clone size: .
J gene: TRBJ2-5
CDR3 length: 18
D gene: .

CDR3 protein: CASSNGTARKYSNQPQHF
CDR3 DNA: TGTGCCAGTAGTAACGGGACGGCGCGAAAGTATAGCAATCAGCCCCAGCATTTT
V gene: TRBV19
clone size: .
J gene: TRBJ1-5
CDR3 length: 18
D gene: .

CDR3 protein: CASSYQNSNNSPLHF
CDR3 DNA: TGTGCCAGCAGCTACCAAAATTCAAATAATTCACCCCTCCACTTT
V gene: TRBV7-2
clone size: few
J gene: TRBJ1-6
CDR3 length: 15
D gene: .

CDR3 protein: CASSYSAPWEGGYTEAFF
CDR3 DNA: TGTGCCAGCAGTTATTCGGCCCCGTGGGAGGGAGGATACACTGAAGCTTTCTTT
V gene: TRBV6-2/TRBV6-3
clone size: .
J gene: TRBJ1-1
CDR3 length: 18
D gene: .

CDR3 protein: CASSLAASGPGGEQFF
CDR3 DNA: TGCGCCAGCAGCTTGGCGGCTAGCGGTCCGGGGGGTGAGCAGTTCTTC
V gene: TRBV5-1
clone size: many
J gene: TRBJ2-1
CDR3 length: 16
D gene: TRBD2

CDR3 protein: CASSQVVTGELFF
CDR3 DNA: TGTGCCAGCAGCCAGGTCGTAACCGGGGAGCTGTTTTTT
V gene: TRBV3-1
clone size: .
J gene: TRBJ2-2
CDR3 length: 13
D gene: .

CDR3 protein: CAAGPGQGRGTEAFF
CDR3 DNA: TGTGCCGCGGGACCGGGACAGGGCAGGGGCACTGAAGCTTTCTTT
V gene: TRBV6-2/TRBV6-3
clone size: .
J gene: TRBJ1-1
CDR3 length: 15
D gene: TRBD1

CDR3 protein: CASSLRGSQYF
CDR3 DNA: TGTGCCAGCAGTTTAAGGGGATCGCAGTATTTT
V gene: TRBV12-3/TRBV12-4
clone size: many
J gene: TRBJ2-3
CDR3 length: 11
D gene: .

CDR3 protein: CASSLGGGAEAFF
CDR3 DNA: TGCGCCAGCAGCTTGGGTGGTGGGGCTGAAGCTTTCTTT
V gene: TRBV5-1
clone size: many
J gene: TRBJ1-1
CDR3 length: 13
D gene: .